This passage covers 15 T cell receptor beta chains from one sample sequenced in a study of T cells after yellow fever vaccination. MiXCR, run by TCRdb on the 5' RACE reads, gives a single entry per CDR3 protein. The sample includes roughly 330,000 distinct CDR3 sequences, 3% to 4.5% of them seen just once. The input for sequencing was PBMCs, taken 5 days after the yellow fever booster vaccination. These receptors were obtained from a young man who received the YFV17D yellow fever vaccine.

In this sample, this clonotype turned up many times. The chain is built from TRBV18 and TRBJ2-7; no definite D call. V was pared by 6 bases and J by 0 bases, with 15 bases between. The V gene's germline CDR1 is KGHSH and CDR2 LQKENI. CDR3 length: 15 residues. The CDR3: CASSTTATSSYEQYV. The CDR3 bases are TGTGCCAGCTCGACCACAGCGACGAGCTCCTACGAGCAGTACGTC.

This clonotype was found a few times. The chain carries TRBV28 and TRBJ1-2; D unresolved. With 6 bases removed from V and 0 bases from J, the gap between germline ends came to 14 bases. Per germline, CDR1 MDHEN and CDR2 SYDVKM. The CDR3 is 15 amino acids. The CDR3 loop is CASSYGVDPNYGYTF. CDR3 DNA: TGTGCCAGCAGCTATGGGGTGGACCCTAACTATGGCTACACCTTC.

The genes are TRBV7-2 and TRBJ1-3; D ambiguous. The germline V and J ends were trimmed by 1 base and 0 bases, with 7 bases remaining between them. Germline V gene data show CDR1 as SGHTA and CDR2 as FQGNSA. CDR3 length: 15 residues. CDR3 DNA sequence: TGTGCCAGCAGCTTAGACGGACGCTCTGGAAACACCATATATTTT. Protein product: CASSLDGRSGNTIYF.

The rearrangement links TRBV3-1 to TRBJ1-3; D gene ambiguous. From germline, CDR1 is LGHDT and CDR2 YNNKEL (reference sequence). Trimming left V 0 bases short and J 3 bases short, with 3 bases between. There are 13 residues in the CDR3. CDR3 sequence reads: CASSQDYGNTIYF. For the CDR3, the DNA is TGTGCCAGCAGCCAAGATTATGGAAACACCATATATTTT.

The V and J genes are TRBV20-1 and TRBJ2-1; TRBD2 agrees at 12 bases. The CDR3 is made up of 15 amino acids. Germline CDR1 is DFQATT and CDR2 is SNEGSKA (reference sequence). Trimming at V came to 0 bases and at J to 4 bases, leaving 1 base not matched to a gene. CDR3 nucleotides: TGCAGTGCTAGAGACGGACTAGCGGGGTACAATGAGCAGTTCTTC. Amino acids: CSARDGLAGYNEQFF.

This clonotype was counted many times. The chain employs TRBV11-2 and TRBJ2-7, with 8 bases fitting TRBD1. Trimming took 2 bases from V and 5 from J; bases not matched to a gene: 8. Germline loops: CDR1 SGHAT, CDR2 FQNNGV. The CDR3 is 15 residues long. In DNA, the CDR3 is TGTGCCAGCAGCTTAATCCAGGGGGCTACCCACGAGCAGTACGTC. This encodes CASSLIQGATHEQYV.

This clonotype was seen only a few times. The chain uses TRBV29-1 and TRBJ1-3; no definite D call. CDR1 is SQVTM and CDR2 is ANQGSEA in the germline V gene. Trimming took 7 bases from V and 0 from J, leaving 13 bases between them. This CDR3 comprises 14 residues. The CDR3 spells CSGGTDFSGNTIYF. CDR3 bases: TGCAGCGGGGGAACTGACTTCTCTGGAAACACCATATATTTT.

The chain employs TRBV6-1 and TRBJ1-5, with TRBD1 as a possible D gene (6 bases). Germline CDR1 and CDR2: MNHNS and SASEGT. The CDR3 spans 16 residues. With 2 bases removed from V and 5 bases from J, the gap between germline ends came to 16 bases. The CDR3 sequence is CASSERGAVFDQPQHF. DNA for the CDR3: TGTGCCAGCAGTGAACGGGGGGCGGTTTTCGATCAGCCCCAGCATTTT.

V gene TRBV5-1 combines with J gene TRBJ1-2; the D gene is possibly TRBD1 (6 bases). In germline, CDR1 is SGHRS, CDR2 YFSETQ. V lost 3 bases and J 6 bases, leaving 12 bases between the germline ends. The length of the CDR3 is 13 residues. The CDR3 bases are TGCGCCAGCAGCTGGGGGGGCCTCGATGGCTACACCTTC. Protein: CASSWGGLDGYTF.

In its sample, this clonotype was seen many times. The chain links TRBV5-1 to TRBJ1-1; TRBD1 aligns across 8 bases. The germline CDR1 and CDR2 sequences are SGHRS and YFSETQ. V trimming: 7 bases; J trimming: 10 bases; junction bases outside the gene matches: 12. This CDR3 contains 13 residues. The CDR3 region is CASGRDFGTGAFF. The DNA of the CDR3 is TGCGCCAGCGGCCGGGATTTCGGGACAGGAGCTTTCTTT.

This clonotype was detected only a few times. The rearrangement uses TRBV28 and TRBJ2-7, with 9 positions matching TRBD2. The J segment lost 3 bases and the V segment lost 6 bases, leaving 9 bases of the junction unmatched. The germline V gene encodes CDR1 MDHEN and CDR2 SYDVKM. The CDR3 loop spans 15 amino acids. The CDR3 spells CASSRETSGDYEQYV. In DNA form, the CDR3 reads TGTGCCAGCAGCCGAGAGACTAGCGGCGACTACGAGCAGTACGTC.

This clonotype was counted many times. The chain employs TRBV11-2 and TRBJ1-2; D is undetermined. The germline gives CDR1 SGHAT, CDR2 FQNNGV. CDR3 length: 14 amino acids. V lost 2 bases, J lost 7 bases, and 14 bases lay in between. Here the CDR3 reads CASSLYVGGLGYTF. CDR3 DNA: TGTGCCAGCAGCTTATACGTCGGCGGCCTTGGCTACACCTTC. Based on the CDR3 plus reference TRBV11-2 and TRBJ1-2, the full variable domain is EAGVAQSPRYKIIEKRQSVAFWCNPISGHATLYWYQQILGQGPKLLIQFQNNGVVDDSQLPKDRFSAERLKGVDSTLKIQPAKLEDSAVYLCASSLYVGGLGYTFGSGTRLTVV.

This clonotype was recorded a few times. The chain couples TRBV5-5 to TRBJ1-5; a weak D match, TRBD1 (5 bases). V was trimmed by 0 bases and J by 11 bases, leaving 15 bases between them. The CDR3 is made up of 14 amino acids. CDR1 SGHKS and CDR2 YYEKEE come from the germline V gene (reference sequence). The CDR3 sequence is CASSLVLGGEAQHF. The CDR3 DNA reads TGTGCCAGCAGCTTGGTATTGGGGGGTGAGGCCCAGCATTTT.

This clonotype came up many times. This chain connects TRBV4-3 to TRBJ2-1; perhaps TRBD1 as D (5 bases). Germline values: CDR1 LGHNA, CDR2 YSLEER. Trimming stripped 2 bases from V and 0 bases from J, with 8 bases between. The CDR3 has 15 residues. CDR3 nucleotide sequence: TGCGCCAGCAGCCAACGACAGAGCTCCTACAATGAGCAGTTCTTC. It encodes CASSQRQSSYNEQFF.

The gene calls are TRBV4-1 and TRBJ1-2; D is uncertain. This CDR3 has 14 amino acids. CDR1 MGHRA and CDR2 YSYEKL come from the germline V gene. The V end was cut by 4 bases, the J end by 4 bases, with 13 bases between. CDR3 sequence reads: CASSPISGFYGYTF. In DNA, the CDR3 is TGCGCCAGCAGCCCGATAAGCGGGTTCTATGGCTACACCTTC.